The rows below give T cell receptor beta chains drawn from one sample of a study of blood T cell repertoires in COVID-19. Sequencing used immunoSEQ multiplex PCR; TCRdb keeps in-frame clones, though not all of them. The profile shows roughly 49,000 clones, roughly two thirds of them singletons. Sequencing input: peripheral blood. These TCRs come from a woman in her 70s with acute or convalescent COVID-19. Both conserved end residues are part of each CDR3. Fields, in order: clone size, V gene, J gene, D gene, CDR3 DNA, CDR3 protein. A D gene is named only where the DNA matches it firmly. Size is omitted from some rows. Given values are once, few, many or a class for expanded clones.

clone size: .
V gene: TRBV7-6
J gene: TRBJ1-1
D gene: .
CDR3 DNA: TGTGCCAGCAGCCCAAGGACAGATAACACTGAAGCTTTCTTT
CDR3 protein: CASSPRTDNTEAFF

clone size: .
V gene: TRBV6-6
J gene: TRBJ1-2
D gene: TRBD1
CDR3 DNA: TGTGCCAGCAGTCGACGGGGAGACGCGGGACAGAACTATGGCTACACCTTC
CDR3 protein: CASSRRGDAGQNYGYTF

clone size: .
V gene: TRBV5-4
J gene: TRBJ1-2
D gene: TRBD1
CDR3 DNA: TGTGCCAGCAGCTTGTTGGGGACAGGGGATTGGAACTATGGCTACACCTTC
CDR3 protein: CASSLLGTGDWNYGYTF

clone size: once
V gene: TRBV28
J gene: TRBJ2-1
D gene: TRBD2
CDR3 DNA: TGTGCCAGCAGTATCACCCTAGCGGGGGCCGATGAGCAGTTCTTC
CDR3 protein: CASSITLAGADEQFF

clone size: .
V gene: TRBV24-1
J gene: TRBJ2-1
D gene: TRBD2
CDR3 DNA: TGTGCCACCAGTGATCCTAGCGGGGGGGAGATGTCCTACAATGAGCAGTTCTTC
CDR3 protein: CATSDPSGGEMSYNEQFF

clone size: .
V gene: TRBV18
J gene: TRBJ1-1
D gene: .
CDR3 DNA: TGTGCCAGCTCGATCGGGAGGGACACTGAAGCTTTCTTT
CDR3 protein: CASSIGRDTEAFF

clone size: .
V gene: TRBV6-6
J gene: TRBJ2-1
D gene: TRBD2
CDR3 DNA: TGTGCCAGCAGAATCGGGGGACTAGCGGACAATGAGCAGTTCTTC
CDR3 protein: CASRIGGLADNEQFF

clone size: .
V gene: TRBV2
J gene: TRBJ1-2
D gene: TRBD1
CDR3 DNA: TGTGCCAGCAGAGACAGGGGGCGCGGCTATGGCTACACCTTC
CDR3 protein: CASRDRGRGYGYTF

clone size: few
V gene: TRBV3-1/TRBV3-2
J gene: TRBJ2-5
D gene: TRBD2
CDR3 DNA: TGTGCCAGCAGCCAAGATCGGTGGGTAGCGGGGGAGACCCAGTACTTC
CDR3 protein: CASSQDRWVAGETQYF

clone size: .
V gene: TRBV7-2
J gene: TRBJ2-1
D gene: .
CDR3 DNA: TGTGCCAGCAGCCTACCAGGCCTCAATGAGCAGTTCTTC
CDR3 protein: CASSLPGLNEQFF

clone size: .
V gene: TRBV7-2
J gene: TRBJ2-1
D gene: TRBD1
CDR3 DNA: TGTGCCAGCAGCTTCGCCGGGACAGCCTACAATGAGCAGTTCTTC
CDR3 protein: CASSFAGTAYNEQFF

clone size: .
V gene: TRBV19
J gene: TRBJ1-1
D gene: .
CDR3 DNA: TGTGCCAGTATCCGCCAGGGATATTTCATGAACACTGAAGCTTTCTTT
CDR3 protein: CASIRQGYFMNTEAFF

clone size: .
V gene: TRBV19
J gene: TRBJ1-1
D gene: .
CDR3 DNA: TGTGCCAGTATTAGGGGACCGCGGGGCACTGAAGCTTTCTTT
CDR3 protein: CASIRGPRGTEAFF

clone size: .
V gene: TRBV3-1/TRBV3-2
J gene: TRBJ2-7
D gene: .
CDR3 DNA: TGTGCCAGCAGCCGTAATCGGGGATACGAGCAGTACTTC
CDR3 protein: CASSRNRGYEQYF

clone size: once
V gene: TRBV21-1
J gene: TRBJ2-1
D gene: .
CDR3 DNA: TGTGCCAGCAGCAGGGGACTAGCGGGAATGGGGAATGAGCAGTTCTTC
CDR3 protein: CASSRGLAGMGNEQFF

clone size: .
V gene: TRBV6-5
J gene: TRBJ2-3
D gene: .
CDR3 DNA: TGTGCCAGCAGTCCCACAAACACAGATACGCAGTATTTT
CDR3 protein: CASSPTNTDTQYF

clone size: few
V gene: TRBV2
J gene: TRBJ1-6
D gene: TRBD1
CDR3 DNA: TGTGCCAGCAGGGAAAGCCCTTCTTTTTCCGGGACAGGGAATTCACCCCTCCACTTT
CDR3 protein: CASRESPSFSGTGNSPLHF

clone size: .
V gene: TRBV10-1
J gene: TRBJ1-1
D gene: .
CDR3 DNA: TGCGCCAGCAGTGAGTCGAAGGCCTCTGGGGGGACTGAAGCTTTCTTT
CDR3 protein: CASSESKASGGTEAFF

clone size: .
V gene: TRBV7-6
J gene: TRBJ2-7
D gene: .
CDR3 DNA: TGTGCCAGCAGCTTGGGGGGAACCTACGAGCAGTACTTC
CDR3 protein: CASSLGGTYEQYF

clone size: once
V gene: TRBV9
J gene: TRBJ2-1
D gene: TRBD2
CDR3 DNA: TGTGCCAGCAGCCCTTCCGGGACTAGCAACAATGAGCAGTTCTTC
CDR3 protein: CASSPSGTSNNEQFF

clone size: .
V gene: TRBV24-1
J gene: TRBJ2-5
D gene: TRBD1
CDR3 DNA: TGTGCCACCAGTGAGCCTACAGGGGGCAGAGGGGAGACCCAGTACTTC
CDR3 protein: CATSEPTGGRGETQYF

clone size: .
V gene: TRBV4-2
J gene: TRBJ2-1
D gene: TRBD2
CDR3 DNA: TGTGCCAGCAGCCAAGTGCGTGAGCGGGGGGGCTATGAGCAGTTCTTC
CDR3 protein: CASSQVRERGGYEQFF

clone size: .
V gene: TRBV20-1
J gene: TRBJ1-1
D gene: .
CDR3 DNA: TGCAGTGCTGCCAGACAGATTGAAGCTTTCTTT
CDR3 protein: CSAARQIEAFF

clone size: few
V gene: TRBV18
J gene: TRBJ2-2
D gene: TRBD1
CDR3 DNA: TGTGCCAGCTCAGCGGGACAGGGGAACACCGGGGAGCTGTTTTTT
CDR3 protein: CASSAGQGNTGELFF

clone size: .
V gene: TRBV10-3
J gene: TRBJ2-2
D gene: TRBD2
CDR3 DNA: TGTGCCATCAGTCCTACTAGCGGGGCGGGGACCGGGGAGCTGTTTTTT
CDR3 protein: CAISPTSGAGTGELFF

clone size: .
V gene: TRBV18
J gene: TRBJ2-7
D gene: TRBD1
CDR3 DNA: TGTGCCAGCTCACCCCGGACAGGAGACGGCGAGCAGTACTTC
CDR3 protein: CASSPRTGDGEQYF

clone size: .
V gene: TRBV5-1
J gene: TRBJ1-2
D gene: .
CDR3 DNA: TGCGCCAGCAGCTGGGAGGGACATCCCTATGGCTACACCTTC
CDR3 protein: CASSWEGHPYGYTF

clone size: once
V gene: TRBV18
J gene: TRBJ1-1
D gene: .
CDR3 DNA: TGTGCCAGCTCACCAGGGAGTGGAACTGAAGCTTTCTTT
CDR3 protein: CASSPGSGTEAFF

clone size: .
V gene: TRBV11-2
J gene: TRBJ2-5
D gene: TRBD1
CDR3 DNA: TGTGCCAGCAGCGCCGACAGGGGGATAGAGACCCAGTACTTC
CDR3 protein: CASSADRGIETQYF

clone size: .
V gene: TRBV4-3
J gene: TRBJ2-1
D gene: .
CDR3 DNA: TGCGCCAGCAGCCAAGATAGGGGGATGCAGTTCTTC
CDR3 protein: CASSQDRGMQFF

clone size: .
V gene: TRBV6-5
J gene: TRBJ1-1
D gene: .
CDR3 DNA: TGTGCCAGCAGTCCCTCGGGGATATTGAACACTGAAGCTTTCTTT
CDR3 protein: CASSPSGILNTEAFF

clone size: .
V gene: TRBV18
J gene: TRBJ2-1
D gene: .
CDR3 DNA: TGTGCCAGCTCACCCGGGGTAGACGGGGAGCAGTTCTTC
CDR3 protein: CASSPGVDGEQFF

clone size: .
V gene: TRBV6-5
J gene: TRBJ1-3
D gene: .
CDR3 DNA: TGTGCCAGCAGTTACGGGGGGGCCTCTGGAAACACCATATATTTT
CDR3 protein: CASSYGGASGNTIYF

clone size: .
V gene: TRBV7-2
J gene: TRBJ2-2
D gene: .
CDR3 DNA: TGTGCCAGCAGCTTATCGCAGGCCGTTGCCGGGGAGCTGTTTTTT
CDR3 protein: CASSLSQAVAGELFF

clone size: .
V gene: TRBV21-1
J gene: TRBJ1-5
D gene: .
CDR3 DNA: TGTGCCAGCATACGAAAGGCGGGTGGGGGCAATCAGCCCCAGCATTTT
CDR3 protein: CASIRKAGGGNQPQHF

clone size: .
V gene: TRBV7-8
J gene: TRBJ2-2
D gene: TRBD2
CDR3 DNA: TGTGCCAGCAGCCCGGGGGGGGACACCGGGGAGCTGTTTTTT
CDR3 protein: CASSPGGDTGELFF

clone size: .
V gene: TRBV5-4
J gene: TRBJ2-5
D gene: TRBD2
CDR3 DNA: TGTGCCAGCAGCTGGGGGGGGGAGTCAGAGACCCAGTACTTC
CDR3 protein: CASSWGGESETQYF

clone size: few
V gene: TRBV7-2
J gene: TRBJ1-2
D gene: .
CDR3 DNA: TGTGCCAGCAGCGCGACGGACTGGGGCTACACCTTC
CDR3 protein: CASSATDWGYTF

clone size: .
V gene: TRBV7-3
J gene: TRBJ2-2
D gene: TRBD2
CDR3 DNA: TGTGCCAGCAGCGCCATAGCGGGAGGGAACACCGGGGAGCTGTTTTTT
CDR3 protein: CASSAIAGGNTGELFF

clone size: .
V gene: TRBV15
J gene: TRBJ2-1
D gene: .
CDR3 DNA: TGTGCCACCAGCAGAGATATAGGGGATGAGCAGTTCTTC
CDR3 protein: CATSRDIGDEQFF

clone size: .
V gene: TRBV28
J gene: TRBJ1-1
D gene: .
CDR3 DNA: TGTGCCAGCAGTTTATTGCCAAGGAGCACTGAAGCTTTCTTT
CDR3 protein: CASSLLPRSTEAFF

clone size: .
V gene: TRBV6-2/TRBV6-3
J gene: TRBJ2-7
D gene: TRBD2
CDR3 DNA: TGTGCCAGCAGTTACACACGACTAGCGTCCGAGCAGTACTTC
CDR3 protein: CASSYTRLASEQYF

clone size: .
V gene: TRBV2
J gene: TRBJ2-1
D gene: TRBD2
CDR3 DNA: TGTGCCAGCAGACCGGGACTAGCGGGAGGTCGAAATGAGCAGTTCTTC
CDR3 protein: CASRPGLAGGRNEQFF

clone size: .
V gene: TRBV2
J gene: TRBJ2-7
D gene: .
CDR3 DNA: TGTGCCAGCATTGGGACTCCGAGCTCCTACGAGCAGTACTTC
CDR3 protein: CASIGTPSSYEQYF

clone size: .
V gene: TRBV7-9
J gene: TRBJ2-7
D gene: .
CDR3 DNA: TGTGCCAGCATCCCCCGGGACAAGGACGAGCAGTACTTC
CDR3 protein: CASIPRDKDEQYF

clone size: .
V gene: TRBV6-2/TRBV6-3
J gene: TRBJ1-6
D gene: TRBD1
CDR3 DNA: TGTGCCAGCAGCTCCGGACAGGGCCCCTCACCCCTCCACTTT
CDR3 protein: CASSSGQGPSPLHF

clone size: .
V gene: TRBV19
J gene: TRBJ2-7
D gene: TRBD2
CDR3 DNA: TGTGCCAGTAGCAATTCTTTCGGGGGGGCCTACGAGCAGTACTTC
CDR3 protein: CASSNSFGGAYEQYF

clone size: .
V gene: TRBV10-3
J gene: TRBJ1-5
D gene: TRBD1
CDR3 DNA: TGTGCCACCCATAATGGACAGGGGGGCAATCAGCCCCAGCATTTT
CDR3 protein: CATHNGQGGNQPQHF

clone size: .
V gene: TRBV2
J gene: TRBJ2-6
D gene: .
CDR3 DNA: TGTGCCAGCAGTGAAGATCTCTCTGGGGCCAACGTCCTGACTTTC
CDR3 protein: CASSEDLSGANVLTF

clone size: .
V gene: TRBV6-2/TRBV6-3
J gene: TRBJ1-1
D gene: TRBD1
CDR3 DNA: TGTGCCAGCAGCTCCTCCAGGGGGAGGACTGAAGCTTTCTTT
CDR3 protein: CASSSSRGRTEAFF

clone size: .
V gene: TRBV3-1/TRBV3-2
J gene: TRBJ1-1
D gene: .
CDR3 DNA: TGTGCCAGCCGCACGAGACACAACCTGAACACTGAAGCTTTCTTT
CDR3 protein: CASRTRHNLNTEAFF

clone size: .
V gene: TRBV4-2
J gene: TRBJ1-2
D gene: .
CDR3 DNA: TGTGCCAGCAGCCAAGAGACAGGTTCATACTATGGCTACACCTTC
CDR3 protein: CASSQETGSYYGYTF

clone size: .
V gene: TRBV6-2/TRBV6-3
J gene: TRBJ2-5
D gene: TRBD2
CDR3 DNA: TGTGCCAGCAGTTACTCGACTAGCGGGAGGACCCAGTACTTC
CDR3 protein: CASSYSTSGRTQYF

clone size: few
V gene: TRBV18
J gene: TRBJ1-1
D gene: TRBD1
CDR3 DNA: TGTGCCAGCTCACCTCGACAGGGGGCGTTGAACACTGAAGCTTTCTTT
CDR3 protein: CASSPRQGALNTEAFF

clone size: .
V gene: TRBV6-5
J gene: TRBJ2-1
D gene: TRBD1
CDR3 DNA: TGTGCCAGCACCGAGGGACAGGGGATGGATGAGCAGTTCTTC
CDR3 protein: CASTEGQGMDEQFF

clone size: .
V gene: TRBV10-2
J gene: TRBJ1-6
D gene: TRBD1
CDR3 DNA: TGCGCCAGCTCTTTTGAGAAAGGGACAGAATCTTCACCCCTCCACTTT
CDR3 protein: CASSFEKGTESSPLHF

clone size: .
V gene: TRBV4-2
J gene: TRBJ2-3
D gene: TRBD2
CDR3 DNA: TGTGCCAGCAGCCAAGTTAGCGGGGGGGGAGATACGCAGTATTTT
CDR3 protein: CASSQVSGGGDTQYF

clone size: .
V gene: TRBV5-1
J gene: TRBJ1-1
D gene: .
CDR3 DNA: TGCGCCAGCAGCTCAACAGGCGCATCGAACACTGAAGCTTTCTTT
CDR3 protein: CASSSTGASNTEAFF

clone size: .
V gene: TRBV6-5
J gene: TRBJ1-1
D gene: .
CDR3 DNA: TGTGCCAGCAGTTACTCGCAGGGAAGGGAAGCTTTCTTT
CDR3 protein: CASSYSQGREAFF